The source of this T cell receptor beta chain is a study of blood T cell repertoires in COVID-19. The CDR3 is 15 amino acids. Trimming left V 2 bases short and J 3 bases short, with 12 bases between. Germline lookup yields CDR1 SGHDT and CDR2 YYEEEE. The method was immunoSEQ multiplex PCR; TCRdb's version includes in-frame clones alone and lacks a portion of them. Among 140,000 to 150,000 clones listed, about 89% were seen once. The gene calls are TRBV5-6 and TRBJ2-1; D may be TRBD1 (5 bases). What was sequenced was peripheral blood. The receptor's source is a man aged 45-60 years who had recovered from COVID-19. The CDR3: CASSFRGGIYNEQFF. CDR3 coding DNA: TGTGCCAGCAGCTTTAGGGGTGGTATCTACAATGAGCAGTTCTTC.